A selection of T cell receptor beta chains follows, all from one sample in a study of cytomegalovirus exposure and HLA in healthy donors. Assay used: immunoSEQ multiplex PCR; TCRdb lists only in-frame clones, some missing. The data show tens of thousands of clones, more than 75% seen once. Material for sequencing was PBMCs. Receptors originate from a man aged 30 to 45 in good health and CMV-seropositive. CDR3s include the opening cysteine and the closing phenylalanine or tryptophan. A D gene is named only where the DNA matches it firmly. Clone size is not always given. Where it is, it says once, few, many or a class for expanded clones.

size | J | D | V | length | DNA | CDR3
once | TRBJ1-3 | - | TRBV5-1 | 15 | TGCGCCAGCAGATCTACCCAGGAAAGAGGAAACACCATATATTTT | CASRSTQERGNTIYF
- | TRBJ2-1 | - | TRBV4-1 | 13 | TGCGCCAGCAGCCACGCCCGGGTTGATGAGCAGTTCTTC | CASSHARVDEQFF
- | TRBJ2-1 | - | TRBV19 | 14 | TGTGCCAGTAGTACGTCAGGGACTTACAATGAGCAGTTCTTC | CASSTSGTYNEQFF
- | TRBJ2-5 | TRBD2 | TRBV11-2 | 17 | TGTGCCACCAGCTTAGTATCGCCAGCGGGAGGCCTAGAGACCCAGTACTTC | CATSLVSPAGGLETQYF
- | TRBJ2-2 | - | TRBV18 | 16 | TGTGCCAGCTCACTATCTAGCGTTTCGAACACCGGGGAGCTGTTTTTT | CASSLSSVSNTGELFF
- | TRBJ2-1 | - | TRBV25-1 | 13 | TGTGCCAGCAGTGAATTCGGGGGTAATGAGCAGTTCTTC | CASSEFGGNEQFF
- | TRBJ2-7 | TRBD1 | TRBV6-1 | 16 | TGTGCCAGCAGTGAATCCCTAGGACAGGGCTTCTTCGAGCAGTACTTC | CASSESLGQGFFEQYF
few | TRBJ2-3 | TRBD2 | TRBV18 | 17 | TGTGCCAGCTCACCCCCCTTTGCTAGCGGGAGCACAGATACGCAGTATTTT | CASSPPFASGSTDTQYF
- | TRBJ1-2 | TRBD1 | TRBV2 | 13 | TGTGCCAGCAGCATAGGACAGGGGTATGGCTACACCTTC | CASSIGQGYGYTF
- | TRBJ2-5 | TRBD2 | TRBV18 | 15 | TGTGCCAGCTCACCCGGACTAGCGGGAGGGGAGACCCAGTACTTC | CASSPGLAGGETQYF